The clone carrying this T cell receptor beta chain was recorded once. Produced via immunoSEQ multiplex PCR; TCRdb's table is partial and in-frame only. This sample yields some 150,000 clones, of which 86% are seen a single time; approximately 2.2% belongs to the top ten. This sample was taken from a study of cytomegalovirus exposure and HLA in healthy donors. The CDR3 has 15 residues. Per germline, CDR1 MNHEY and CDR2 SVGAGI. With V trimmed by 6 bases and J by 0 bases, 6 bases remained unmatched. Sequences were obtained from PBMCs. The chain employs TRBV6-5 and TRBJ2-3; the match to TRBD2 covers 7 bases. The sequence was obtained from a human donor in good health. The CDR3 region has the DNA TGTGCCAGCAGGCTCAGCGGGGCTAGCACAGATACGCAGTATTTT. It specifies CASRLSGASTDTQYF.